This is a list of T cell receptor beta chains from one sample in a study of CD8 T cells in Susac syndrome. MiXCR was run by TCRdb on the immunoSEQ multiplex PCR reads, yielding one entry per CDR3 protein. Counted here are about 200,000 distinct CDR3 sequences, roughly 94% occurring once; the ten biggest clones make up 0.08% to 0.11%. The sample consisted of CD4+ T cells from PBMCs. Every receptor here comes from a human donor in good health. Both conserved end residues are part of each CDR3. A D gene is named only where the DNA matches it firmly. Size values are once, few and many counts, or a class for expanded clones, and some rows have none.

j_call	clone_size	d_call	v_call	cdr3_length	cdr3_nt	cdr3_aa
TRBJ1-5	NA	NA	TRBV5-1	15	TGCGCCAGCAGCTTGGGGCCTGATAGCAATCAGCCCCAGCATTTT	CASSLGPDSNQPQHF
TRBJ2-2	NA	NA	TRBV11-3	14	TGTGCCAGCAGCGGACGACAGGTTTTCGGGGAGCTGTTTTTT	CASSGRQVFGELFF
TRBJ1-1	NA	NA	TRBV20-1	15	TGCAGTGCTAGAAGGGCGACAGGTCGGAACACTGAAGCTTTCTTT	CSARRATGRNTEAFF
TRBJ1-5	NA	NA	TRBV20-1	14	TGCAGTGCTAGATTCGACGGGGGAGGTCAGCCCCAGCATTTT	CSARFDGGGQPQHF
TRBJ2-1	NA	TRBD1	TRBV18	14	TGTGCCAGCTCACCACTGCGGACAGGGCCTGAGCAGTTCTTC	CASSPLRTGPEQFF
TRBJ1-5	NA	NA	TRBV6-5	13	TGTGCCAGCAGTGTCAGCGTTGGTCAGCCCCAGCATTTT	CASSVSVGQPQHF
TRBJ2-1	NA	NA	TRBV5-1	17	TGCGCCAGCAGCCAACAACGAATGACAGGCGTTATAGGTGAGCAGTTCTTC	CASSQQRMTGVIGEQFF
TRBJ2-3	NA	TRBD1	TRBV5-1	15	TGCGCCAGCAGCTTGATGGGACAGGTCACAGATACGCAGTATTTT	CASSLMGQVTDTQYF
TRBJ1-1	NA	TRBD1	TRBV29-1	14	TGCAGCGCCGGACAGGGGGGCATGAACACTGAAGCTTTCTTT	CSAGQGGMNTEAFF
TRBJ2-1	NA	NA	TRBV7-6	19	TGTGCCAGCAGCTTATCCCCTTTCGGTTTGTCGGGCTCCTACAATGAGCAGTTCTTC	CASSLSPFGLSGSYNEQFF
TRBJ2-7	NA	TRBD2	TRBV7-2	13	TGTGCCAGCCGCGGGGGGGGCACTTACGAGCAGTACTTC	CASRGGGTYEQYF
TRBJ2-3	NA	NA	TRBV10-3	12	TGTGCCATCAGCGGTGACACAGATACGCAGTATTTT	CAISGDTDTQYF
TRBJ2-3	NA	NA	TRBV10-3	12	TGTGCCATCAGTGAGTCAACAGATACGCAGTATTTT	CAISESTDTQYF
TRBJ1-2	NA	TRBD1	TRBV20-1	13	TGCAGTGCCGTAGGAGGGGGCTACTATGGCTACACCTTC	CSAVGGGYYGYTF
TRBJ2-5	NA	NA	TRBV3-1	14	TGTGCCAGCAGCCCGGACAGAGAGCAAGAGACCCAGTACTTC	CASSPDREQETQYF
TRBJ2-6	NA	NA	TRBV25-1	13	TGTGCCAGCAATGGGCTCGTGGCCAACGTCCTGACTTTC	CASNGLVANVLTF
TRBJ2-7	NA	NA	TRBV29-1	12	TGCAGCGTTGAAAAGGATACCTACGAGCAGTACTTC	CSVEKDTYEQYF
TRBJ2-5	NA	TRBD1	TRBV6-5	14	TGTGCCAGCAGTTACTCGACAGGGACGGAGACCCAGTACTTC	CASSYSTGTETQYF
TRBJ1-4	NA	TRBD1	TRBV9	16	TGTGCCAGCAGCGGAAGGACAGGTGCAACTAATGAAAAACTGTTTTTT	CASSGRTGATNEKLFF
TRBJ2-1	NA	TRBD2	TRBV20-1	12	TGCAGTTCCCCAGCGGGGAACAATGAGCAGTTCTTC	CSSPAGNNEQFF
TRBJ2-1	NA	NA	TRBV24-1	18	TGTGCCACCAGTGATTTGAGATCGGGCAGGGGTTTTATGGATGAGCAGTTCTTC	CATSDLRSGRGFMDEQFF
TRBJ2-1	NA	NA	TRBV6-6	12	TGTGCCAGCAAGGACTTTTACAATGAGCAGTTCTTC	CASKDFYNEQFF
TRBJ2-3	NA	NA	TRBV28	14	TGTGCCAGCAGTTTCCTCGACAGCACAGATACGCAGTATTTT	CASSFLDSTDTQYF
TRBJ1-2	NA	NA	TRBV20-1	12	TGCAGTGCTCACGAACAGGGAGGGGGCTACACCTTC	CSAHEQGGGYTF
TRBJ2-5	once	NA	TRBV29-1	11	TGCAGCGTTGCTAGTTGGGAGACCCAGTACTTC	CSVASWETQYF
TRBJ2-5	once	NA	TRBV4-3	15	TGCGCCAGCAGCCAAGATCGGGCTGAAGGAGAGACCCAGTACTTC	CASSQDRAEGETQYF
TRBJ2-1	NA	TRBD1	TRBV24-1	16	TGTGCCACCAGTGACTCTGGGACAGGGGTATCTAGTGAGCAGTTCTTC	CATSDSGTGVSSEQFF